This entry features one T cell receptor (beta chain) sequence. PCR used 60 Vbeta primers and 13 Jbeta primers. This table comes from immunoSEQ multiplex PCR, and its TCRdb copy is limited to in-frame clones, with some not included. This sample has about 140,000 clones, with about 70% found just once. The data stem from a study of cytomegalovirus exposure and HLA in healthy donors. This CDR3 contains 14 residues. Germline V gene sequence: CDR1 MRHNA, CDR2 SNTAGT. V was trimmed by 3 bases and J by 7 bases, leaving 15 bases between them. The rearrangement links TRBV6-4 to TRBJ1-2, with no clear D. Input material: PBMCs. The receptor was derived from a woman between 35 and 50 years old in good health and CMV-seronegative. The CDR3 loop is CASSELNDRSGYTF. The CDR3 DNA follows: TGTGCCAGCAGTGAGCTCAACGATAGATCTGGCTACACCTTC.